These 26 T cell receptor beta chains were sequenced from one sample in a study of cytomegalovirus exposure and HLA in healthy donors. PCR primers comprised 60 Vbeta and 13 Jbeta primers. Here immunoSEQ multiplex PCR was the method, and the copy in TCRdb shows in-frame clones only, minus some. This sample contains roughly 35,000 clones. Specimen: PBMCs. All receptors derive from a woman between 35 and 50 years old in good health and CMV-seropositive.

This sequence joins TRBV7-3 and TRBJ2-7; D perhaps matches TRBD2 (6 bases). The CDR3 contains 14 residues. V was cut by 3 bases and J by 2 bases, with 11 bases left in between. Germline values: CDR1 SGHTA, CDR2 FQGTGA. This CDR3 is CASSLGGMTYEQYF. CDR3 nucleotide sequence: TGTGCCAGCAGCTTGGGCGGGATGACCTACGAGCAGTACTTC.

CDR3: CASSFASMYGRYEQYF. Written as DNA, the CDR3 is TGTGCCAGCAGCTTCGCCTCGATGTACGGGAGATACGAGCAGTACTTC. The chain combines TRBV28 with TRBJ2-7, with D possibly being TRBD2 (6 bases). Germline CDR1 is MDHEN and CDR2 is SYDVKM. Trimming stripped 6 bases from V and 4 bases from J, with 22 bases between. The CDR3 has 16 amino acids.

V gene TRBV18 combines with J gene TRBJ2-7, with 10 nucleotides matching TRBD2. CDR1 and CDR2 (germline): KGHSH, LQKENI. V gave up 6 bases and J gave up 5 bases; unmatched junction bases: 7. The CDR3 is 14 residues long. CDR3 sequence reads: CASSLLAGNNEQYF. The DNA of the CDR3 is TGTGCCAGCTCCCTACTAGCGGGAAACAACGAGCAGTACTTC.

The chain uses TRBV6-5 and TRBJ2-1; maybe TRBD2 (6 bases). V was cut by 5 bases and J by 7 bases, with 15 bases left in between. The CDR3 is 14 amino acids. Germline loops: CDR1 MNHEY, CDR2 SVGAGI. The CDR3 DNA follows: TGTGCCAGCAGTACCCGGGACTTCAGGAATGAGCAGTTCTTC. Its translation: CASSTRDFRNEQFF.

The V gene is TRBV7-2, the J gene TRBJ1-1; weak D call: TRBD1 (5 bases). Germline V gives CDR1 SGHTA, CDR2 FQGNSA. V lost 2 bases and J lost 4, with 11 bases in between. The CDR3 runs 14 residues. The CDR3 DNA is TGTGCCAGCAGCTTAAGCGGGGGTGGCACTGAAGCTTTCTTT. This gives the protein CASSLSGGGTEAFF. The full variable domain, in which reference TRBV7-2 and TRBJ1-1 provide the parts outside the CDR3, is GAGVSQSPSNKVTEKGKDVELRCDPISGHTALYWYRQSLGQGLEFLIYFQGNSAPDKSGLPSDRFSAERTGGSVSTLTIQRTQQEDSAVYLCASSLSGGGTEAFFGQGTRLTVV.

The chain has TRBV4-1 and TRBJ1-3; D ambiguous. CDR1 and CDR2 from the germline V gene are MGHRA and YSYEKL. Trimming removed 1 base from V and 2 bases from J, with 18 bases in between. The CDR3 runs 18 residues. The CDR3 DNA reads TGCGCCAGCAGCCAAGGGATCGCCAGGCGGAGGGCTGGAAACACCATATATTTT. It codes for CASSQGIARRRAGNTIYF.

This chain links TRBV29-1 with TRBJ2-7; a possible D gene is TRBD1 (6 bases). Germline CDR1 is SQVTM and CDR2 is ANQGSEA. This CDR3 is built from 12 residues. V dropped 7 bases and J dropped 4 bases, with 14 bases sitting between them. CDR3 DNA sequence: TGCAGCGCAGGGGACACCGCATACGAGCAGTACTTC. Encoded protein: CSAGDTAYEQYF.

The genes are TRBV5-6 and TRBJ2-2; D gene unclear. Germline V gene lookup returns CDR1 SGHDT and CDR2 YYEEEE. The V gene lost 2 bases and the J gene lost 5 bases, with 13 bases spanning the gap. CDR3 length equals 15 residues. CDR3 DNA: TGTGCCAGCAGCTTCGGCGTCAGGTTTACCGGGGAGCTGTTTTTT. Translation gives CASSFGVRFTGELFF.

The chain's CDR3 is CAFTAGGSYGYTF. CDR3 nucleotide sequence: TGTGCCTTCACTGCGGGGGGTAGCTATGGCTACACCTTC. The chain combines TRBV30 with TRBJ1-2; perhaps TRBD1 as D (5 bases). CDR3 size: 13 residues. Germline CDR1 GTSNPN, CDR2 SVGIG (reference sequence). Trimming took 7 bases from V and 4 from J, leaving 16 bases between them.

The genes are TRBV29-1 and TRBJ1-1; D unresolved. Trimming stripped 0 bases from V and 1 base from J, with 6 bases between. The CDR3 extends over 13 amino acids. The V gene's germline CDR1 is SQVTM and CDR2 ANQGSEA. The CDR3 nucleotides read TGCAGCGTTGAAGATCTCGGGAACACTGAAGCTTTCTTT. Its protein product is CSVEDLGNTEAFF.

The V gene is TRBV5-4, the J gene TRBJ2-2, with D unclear. V shed 0 bases and J shed 2 bases, with 5 bases lying between them. This CDR3 is 14 amino acids long. Looked up from germline, CDR1 is SGHNT and CDR2 is YYREEE (reference sequence). This chain's CDR3 is CASSLASNTGELFF. The CDR3 bases are TGTGCCAGCAGCTTGGCCAGTAACACCGGGGAGCTGTTTTTT.

The chain combines TRBV7-9 with TRBJ1-3; 7 bases fit TRBD1. The V gene's germline CDR1 is SEHNR and CDR2 FQNEAQ (reference sequence). V shed 11 bases and J 2 bases; nucleotides not matched to a gene: 9. The CDR3 has 14 residues. CDR3 protein: CACHPGGTGNTIYF. The CDR3 DNA sequence: TGTGCCTGCCATCCAGGGGGGACTGGAAACACCATATATTTT.

The chain employs TRBV2 and TRBJ1-5, with TRBD1 matching 10 bases. The CDR3 spans 15 residues. V was clipped by 5 bases and J by 1 base; unmatched bases: 2. CDR1 is SNHLY, CDR2 FYNNEI, per germline. In DNA form, the CDR3 reads TGTGCCAGCAGTCAGGACAGGGGGAGCAATCAGCCCCAGCATTTT. Its translation: CASSQDRGSNQPQHF.

This chain joins TRBV30 and TRBJ2-5; 8 bases are a match to TRBD2. Trimming took 0 bases from V and 5 from J; bases not matched to a gene: 5. The germline V gene encodes CDR1 GTSNPN and CDR2 SVGIG (reference sequence). CDR3 size: 14 residues. CDR3 in DNA: TGTGCCTGGAGTGTACTCGGCGGGAGGGAGACCCAGTACTTC. Residues: CAWSVLGGRETQYF.

The V call is TRBV27, the J call TRBJ2-7, with unresolved D. Germline assignment: CDR1 MNHEY and CDR2 SMNVEV (reference sequence). The V end was cut by 3 bases, the J end by 6 bases, with 18 bases between. The CDR3 sequence is 15 residues long. The CDR3 bases are TGTGCCAGCAGTTTTGGGCGATCGTCGGTACTCGAGCAGTACTTC. It yields the protein CASSFGRSSVLEQYF.

The chain carries TRBV25-1 and TRBJ2-1; 8 bases agree with TRBD2. The V segment lost 8 bases and the J segment 3 bases; nucleotides outside the gene matches: 6. This CDR3 has 14 amino acids. Germline CDR1 and CDR2: MGHDK and SYGVNS. This CDR3 is CASCEAGVYNEQFF. The CDR3 DNA follows: TGTGCCAGCTGCGAAGCGGGGGTCTACAATGAGCAGTTCTTC.

The chain employs TRBV7-3 and TRBJ2-1; weak D call: TRBD2 (5 bases). With 2 bases removed from V and 8 bases from J, the gap between germline ends came to 25 bases. The CDR3 spans 18 residues. Germline V lookup: CDR1 SGHTA, CDR2 FQGTGA. The CDR3 DNA sequence: TGTGCCAGCAGCTTAGAACGACTGGATCTCGTGAGGGTCGATGAGCAGTTCTTC. Protein sequence: CASSLERLDLVRVDEQFF. Full variable domain (rest looked up from reference TRBV7-3 and TRBJ2-1): GAGVSQTPSNKVTEKGKYVELRCDPISGHTALYWYRQSLGQGPEFLIYFQGTGAADDSGLPNDRFFAVRPEGSVSTLKIQRTERGDSAVYLCASSLERLDLVRVDEQFFGPGTRLTVL.

This chain joins TRBV12-1 and TRBJ1-2. TRBV12-1 is reported as a pseudogene. There are 14 residues in the CDR3. The CDR3 DNA sequence: TGTGCCAGCAGCTTTGGGAGGAGTAACTATGGCTACACCTTC. It yields the protein CASSFGRSNYGYTF.

The chain joins TRBV28 to TRBJ2-4; D may be TRBD1 (6 bases). V was cut by 5 bases and J by 0 bases, with 20 bases left in between. The CDR3 totals 18 residues. The germline gives CDR1 MDHEN, CDR2 SYDVKM. The CDR3 bases are TGTGCCAGCAGTCCTACCGGGACAAGGCGCTTAGCCAAAAACATTCAGTACTTC. Translating it yields CASSPTGTRRLAKNIQYF.

The CDR3 DNA follows: TGTGCCACCGGTCATGGGGGGGACACTGAAGCTTTCTTT. Its translation: CATGHGGDTEAFF. V usage is TRBV18 and J usage is TRBJ1-1; a possible D gene is TRBD1 (5 bases). This CDR3 is 13 amino acids long. Germline lookup yields CDR1 KGHSH and CDR2 LQKENI. V was pared by 10 bases and J by 3 bases, with 15 bases between.

The chain joins TRBV4-3 to TRBJ2-7, with 9 bases that match TRBD1. The germline V gene encodes CDR1 LGHNA and CDR2 YSLEER. V lost 1 base, J lost 6 bases, and 10 bases stayed unmatched. The CDR3 totals 16 residues. CDR3 DNA: TGCGCCAGCAGCCAAGCCCCCGGGACAGGGACGGTCGAGCAGTACTTC. It codes for CASSQAPGTGTVEQYF.

CDR3 sequence: CASSSTGEQFF. CDR3 coding DNA: TGTGCCAGCAGTTCGACGGGGGAGCAGTTCTTC. The chain carries TRBV6-5 and TRBJ2-1; D is perhaps TRBD2 (5 bases). Germline values: CDR1 MNHEY, CDR2 SVGAGI. CDR3 length: 11 amino acids. V was pared by 4 bases and J by 10 bases, with 8 bases between.

V and J are TRBV7-9 and TRBJ2-1; D is perhaps TRBD2 (6 bases). The V end lost 2 bases, the J end lost 9 bases, and 14 bases lay between the germline ends. Germline loops: CDR1 SEHNR, CDR2 FQNEAQ (reference sequence). CDR3 size: 14 residues. The CDR3 coding sequence is TGTGCCAGCAGCTTATCGCGGGAAGGGGTTGAGCAGTTCTTC. Residues: CASSLSREGVEQFF.

This chain uses TRBV6-7 with TRBJ2-5, with 8 bases that match TRBD1. TRBV6-7 is designated an ORF whose function remains uncertain. V shed 2 bases and J 4 bases; nucleotides not matched to a gene: 3. This CDR3 comprises 14 residues. The CDR3 nucleotides read TGTGCCAGCAGTTACGCCACAGGGGGAGAGACCCAGTACTTC. Protein sequence: CASSYATGGETQYF.

V and J are TRBV10-2 and TRBJ2-1; TRBD2 is a possible D gene (6 bases). The CDR3 has 15 amino acids. The germline gives CDR1 WSHSY, CDR2 SAAADI. Trimming stripped 6 bases from V and 4 bases from J, with 16 bases between. The CDR3 sequence: CASSKEGTSYNEQFF. The CDR3 DNA is TGCGCCAGCAGCAAGGAAGGGACTTCTTACAATGAGCAGTTCTTC.

CDR3 coding DNA: TGTGCCAGCAGTTTGCAGCGGCTCGCGGCCCAGTACTTC. Translated: CASSLQRLAAQYF. The chain has TRBV27 and TRBJ2-5; tentatively, D is TRBD2 (5 bases). The CDR3 totals 13 residues. Germline V gene data show CDR1 as MNHEY and CDR2 as SMNVEV (reference sequence). The V gene lost 3 bases and the J gene lost 9 bases, with 14 bases spanning the gap.